Listed below are T cell receptor beta chains from one sample, sequenced in a study of blood T cell repertoires in COVID-19. TCRdb's table, derived via immunoSEQ multiplex PCR, lists solely in-frame clones and lacks some. In the table there are approximately 170,000 clones, around 84% of which are singletons. The specimen was PBMCs or T cells enriched from blood (not recorded which). Every receptor here comes from a woman between 45 and 60 years old who had recovered from COVID-19. Both conserved end residues are trimmed from each CDR3. Fields, in order: D gene, CDR3 length, V gene, CDR3 protein. A D gene is named only where the DNA matches it firmly.

D: .
length: 13
V: TRBV5-1
CDR3: ASSRLTGPYNEQF

D: .
length: 14
V: TRBV21-1
CDR3: ASSKGSGQVIEKLF

D: TRBD2
length: 12
V: TRBV3-1/TRBV3-2
CDR3: ASSRHTGGETQY

D: .
length: 10
V: TRBV3-1/TRBV3-2
CDR3: ASRDLRTEAF

D: .
length: 13
V: TRBV7-9
CDR3: ASSLVGGAEEKLF

D: TRBD2
length: 11
V: TRBV9
CDR3: ASSVGSGGTQY

D: TRBD2
length: 9
V: TRBV20-1
CDR3: SGPLAGEQF

D: .
length: 10
V: TRBV4-1
CDR3: ASSLRSDTQY

D: TRBD2
length: 14
V: TRBV3-1/TRBV3-2
CDR3: ASSQALAGVSYEQY

D: .
length: 13
V: TRBV6-2/TRBV6-3
CDR3: ASSPHRVPPGEQY

D: .
length: 14
V: TRBV5-1
CDR3: ASSQFTGSSTGELF

D: .
length: 13
V: TRBV11-1
CDR3: ASSFDRRYQETQY

D: TRBD1
length: 12
V: TRBV10-3
CDR3: AIRGTGFGYEQY

D: TRBD1
length: 11
V: TRBV18
CDR3: ASSPRGGQPQH

D: .
length: 14
V: TRBV7-8
CDR3: ASSLEGVWSSLEAF

D: TRBD1
length: 15
V: TRBV19
CDR3: ASSRRQGGAYNSPLH

D: .
length: 12
V: TRBV7-9
CDR3: ASSPPGGREKLF

D: .
length: 11
V: TRBV25-1
CDR3: ASSRGSNTEAF

D: .
length: 13
V: TRBV5-4
CDR3: ASSRAGQREETQY

D: .
length: 13
V: TRBV10-3
CDR3: AISESESSNYEQF

D: TRBD2
length: 12
V: TRBV29-1
CDR3: SVLLSGVIYEQY

D: TRBD1
length: 15
V: TRBV19
CDR3: ASSPAGTGKSNYGYT

D: .
length: 13
V: TRBV5-6
CDR3: ASSLVRWGGTEAF

D: TRBD2
length: 15
V: TRBV3-1/TRBV3-2
CDR3: ASSQGLAGVGTDTQY

D: TRBD1
length: 13
V: TRBV2
CDR3: ARGRQGSGTGELF

D: TRBD1
length: 13
V: TRBV28
CDR3: ASSRPGQGSAPLH

D: .
length: 12
V: TRBV27
CDR3: ASSFSSGSDEQF

D: TRBD2
length: 13
V: TRBV7-3
CDR3: ASSPLLAGNNEQF

D: .
length: 13
V: TRBV14
CDR3: ASSQGGRNTGELF

D: TRBD2
length: 12
V: TRBV20-1
CDR3: SASRGTSGETQY

D: .
length: 9
V: TRBV29-1
CDR3: SVVRGGEQY

D: TRBD2
length: 13
V: TRBV7-2
CDR3: ASSLGSGSYNEQF

D: .
length: 15
V: TRBV5-4
CDR3: ASSLGQGLTTNEKLF

D: TRBD2
length: 14
V: TRBV11-2
CDR3: ASSLEGAGGLNEQF

D: TRBD2
length: 12
V: TRBV5-5
CDR3: ASSLSSGGETQY

D: .
length: 11
V: TRBV29-1
CDR3: SVAQGLNQPQH

D: .
length: 13
V: TRBV28
CDR3: ASSLGQVNTGELF

D: .
length: 10
V: TRBV10-1
CDR3: ASRGHYGELF

D: TRBD1
length: 13
V: TRBV18
CDR3: ASSPNQGAVTEAF

D: TRBD1
length: 13
V: TRBV28
CDR3: ASSFLDRVSRGYT

D: .
length: 14
V: TRBV12-2
CDR3: ASPHQGGSYPETQY

D: .
length: 14
V: TRBV6-1
CDR3: ASSDGISHVTDTQY

D: .
length: 12
V: TRBV16
CDR3: ASSQSGSDNEQF

D: TRBD2
length: 13
V: TRBV5-1
CDR3: ASTYTSGGLNEQF

D: .
length: 15
V: TRBV5-1
CDR3: ASSLEGNRVGPDTQY

D: .
length: 12
V: TRBV19
CDR3: ASQTGSSTDTQY

D: TRBD1
length: 15
V: TRBV9
CDR3: ASSTRDRGFPTGELF

D: .
length: 11
V: TRBV5-6
CDR3: AGSGGPGEGYT

D: .
length: 10
V: TRBV10-2
CDR3: ASSQGIGEAF

D: .
length: 11
V: TRBV9
CDR3: ASSVSASGGYT

D: TRBD1
length: 11
V: TRBV7-7
CDR3: ASSYDRGHEQF

D: .
length: 13
V: TRBV5-1
CDR3: ASSLGGDYNSPLH

D: TRBD2
length: 12
V: TRBV10-1
CDR3: ASRGLARYNEQF

D: .
length: 10
V: TRBV2
CDR3: ASAFAGTEAF

D: .
length: 12
V: TRBV20-1
CDR3: SASRGSGADTQY

D: TRBD1
length: 14
V: TRBV4-1
CDR3: ASSQTSRDSVEKLF

D: .
length: 12
V: TRBV15
CDR3: ATSREGGSSPLH

D: .
length: 12
V: TRBV10-3
CDR3: AIKPDEGRNEQF

D: TRBD1
length: 13
V: TRBV6-5
CDR3: ASSPGGPGGEKLF

D: .
length: 13
V: TRBV3-1/TRBV3-2
CDR3: ASSQDTASNQPQH